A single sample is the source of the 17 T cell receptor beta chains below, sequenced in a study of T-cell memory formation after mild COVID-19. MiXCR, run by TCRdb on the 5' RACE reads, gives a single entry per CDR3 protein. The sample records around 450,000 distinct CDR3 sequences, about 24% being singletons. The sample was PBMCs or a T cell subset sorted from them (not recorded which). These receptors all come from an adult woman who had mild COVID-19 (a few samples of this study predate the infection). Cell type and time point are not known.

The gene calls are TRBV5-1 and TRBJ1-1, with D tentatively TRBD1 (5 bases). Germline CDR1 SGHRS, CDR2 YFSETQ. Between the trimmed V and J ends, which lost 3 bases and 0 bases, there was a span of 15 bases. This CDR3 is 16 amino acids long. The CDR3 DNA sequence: TGCGCCAGCAGCTGGGGGTTAACACCGATGAACACTGAAGCTTTCTTT. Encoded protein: CASSWGLTPMNTEAFF.

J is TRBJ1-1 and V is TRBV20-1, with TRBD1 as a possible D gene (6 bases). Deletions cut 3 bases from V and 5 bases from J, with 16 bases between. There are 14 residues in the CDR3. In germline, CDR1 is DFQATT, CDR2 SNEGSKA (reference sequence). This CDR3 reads CSASRGGSGTEAFF. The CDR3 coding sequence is TGCAGTGCTAGTCGAGGGGGGTCAGGGACTGAAGCTTTCTTT.

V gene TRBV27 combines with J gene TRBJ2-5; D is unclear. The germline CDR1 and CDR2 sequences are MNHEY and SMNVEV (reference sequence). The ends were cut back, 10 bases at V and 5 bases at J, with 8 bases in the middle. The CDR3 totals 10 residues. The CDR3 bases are TGTGCCATTTCAATCGAGACCCAGTACTTC. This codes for CAISIETQYF.

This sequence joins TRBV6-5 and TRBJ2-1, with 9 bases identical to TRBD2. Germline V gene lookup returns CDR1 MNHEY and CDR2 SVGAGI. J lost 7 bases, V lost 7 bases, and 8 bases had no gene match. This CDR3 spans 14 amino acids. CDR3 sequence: CASIPGLASNEQFF. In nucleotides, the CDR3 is TGTGCCAGCATCCCGGGACTAGCATCGAATGAGCAGTTCTTC.

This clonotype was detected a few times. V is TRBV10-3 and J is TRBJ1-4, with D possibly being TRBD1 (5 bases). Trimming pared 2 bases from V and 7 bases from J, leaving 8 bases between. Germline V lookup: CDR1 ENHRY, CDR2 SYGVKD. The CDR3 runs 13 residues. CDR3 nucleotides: TGTGCCATCAGTGAGGGGCAGGGTGAAAAACTGTTTTTT. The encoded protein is CAISEGQGEKLFF.

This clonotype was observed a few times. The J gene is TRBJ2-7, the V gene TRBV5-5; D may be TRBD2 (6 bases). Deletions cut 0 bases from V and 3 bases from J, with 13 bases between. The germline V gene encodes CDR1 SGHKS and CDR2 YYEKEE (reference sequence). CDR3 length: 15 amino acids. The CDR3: CASSLAAGRYYEQYF. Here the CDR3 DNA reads TGTGCCAGCAGCTTGGCCGCGGGACGATACTACGAGCAGTACTTC. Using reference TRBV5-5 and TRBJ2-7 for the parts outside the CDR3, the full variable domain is DAGVTQSPTHLIKTRGQQVTLRCSPISGHKSVSWYQQVLGQGPQFIFQYYEKEERGRGNFPDRFSARQFPNYSSELNVNALLLGDSALYLCASSLAAGRYYEQYFGPGTRLTVT.

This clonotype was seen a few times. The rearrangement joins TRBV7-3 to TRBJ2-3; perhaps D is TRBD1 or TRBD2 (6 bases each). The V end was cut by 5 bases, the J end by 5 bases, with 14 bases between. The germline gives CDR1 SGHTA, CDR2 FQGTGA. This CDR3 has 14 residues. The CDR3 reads CASSPTGGGDTQYF. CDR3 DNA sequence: TGTGCCAGCAGCCCCACCGGGGGCGGAGATACGCAGTATTTT.

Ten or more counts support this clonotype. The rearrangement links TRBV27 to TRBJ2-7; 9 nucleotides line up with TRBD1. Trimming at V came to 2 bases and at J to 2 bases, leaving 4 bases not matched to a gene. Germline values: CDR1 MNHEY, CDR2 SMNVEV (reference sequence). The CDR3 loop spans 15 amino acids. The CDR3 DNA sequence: TGTGCCAGCAGTTTAGGACAGGGGATTACCTACGAGCAGTACTTC. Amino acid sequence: CASSLGQGITYEQYF.

The DNA for the CDR3 is TGTGCCAGCAGCCATGGACAGGGCGACTACAATGAGCAGTTCTTC. Translation: CASSHGQGDYNEQFF. This rearrangement joins TRBV11-1 to TRBJ2-1; 8 bases match TRBD1. Trimming removed 5 bases from V and 3 bases from J; junction bases left unmatched: 6. The V gene's germline CDR1 is SGHAT and CDR2 FQDESV (reference sequence). The CDR3 is made up of 15 amino acids.

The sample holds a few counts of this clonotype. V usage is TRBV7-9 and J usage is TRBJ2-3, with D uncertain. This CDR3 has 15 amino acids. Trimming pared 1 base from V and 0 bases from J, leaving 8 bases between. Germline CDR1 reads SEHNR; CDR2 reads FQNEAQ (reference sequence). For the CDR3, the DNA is TGTGCCAGCAGCTTAGTTGTCGGAAGCACAGATACGCAGTATTTT. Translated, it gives CASSLVVGSTDTQYF.

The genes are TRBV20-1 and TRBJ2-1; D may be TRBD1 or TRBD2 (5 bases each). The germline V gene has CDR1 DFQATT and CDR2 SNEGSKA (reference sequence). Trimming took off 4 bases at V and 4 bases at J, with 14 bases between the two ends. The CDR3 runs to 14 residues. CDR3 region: CSATLGAGYNEQFF. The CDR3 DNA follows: TGCAGTGCTACTCTCGGGGCGGGTTACAATGAGCAGTTCTTC.

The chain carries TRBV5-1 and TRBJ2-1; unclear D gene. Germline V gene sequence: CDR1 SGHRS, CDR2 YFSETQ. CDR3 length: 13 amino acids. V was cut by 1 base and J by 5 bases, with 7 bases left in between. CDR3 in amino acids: CASSLPDNNEQFF. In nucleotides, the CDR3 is TGCGCCAGCAGCTTGCCAGACAACAATGAGCAGTTCTTC.

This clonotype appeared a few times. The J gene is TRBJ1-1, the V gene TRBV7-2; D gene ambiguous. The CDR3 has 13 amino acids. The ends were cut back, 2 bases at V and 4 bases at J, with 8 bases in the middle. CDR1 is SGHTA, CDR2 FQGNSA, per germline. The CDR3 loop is CASSLLILTEAFF. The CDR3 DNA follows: TGTGCCAGCAGCTTACTGATCCTCACTGAAGCTTTCTTT.

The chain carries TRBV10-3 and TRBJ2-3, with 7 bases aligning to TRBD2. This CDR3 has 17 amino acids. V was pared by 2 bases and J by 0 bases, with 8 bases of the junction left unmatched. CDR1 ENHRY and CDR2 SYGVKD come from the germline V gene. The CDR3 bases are TGTGCCATCAGTGAGGTGGCTAGCGGACCTAGCACAGATACGCAGTATTTT. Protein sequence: CAISEVASGPSTDTQYF.

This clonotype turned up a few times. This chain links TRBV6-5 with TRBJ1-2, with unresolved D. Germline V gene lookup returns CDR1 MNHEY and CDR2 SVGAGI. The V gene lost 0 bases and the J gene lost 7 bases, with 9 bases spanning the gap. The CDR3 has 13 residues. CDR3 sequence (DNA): TGTGCCAGCAGTTACTCGGGGTCAGCTGGCTACACCTTC. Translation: CASSYSGSAGYTF.

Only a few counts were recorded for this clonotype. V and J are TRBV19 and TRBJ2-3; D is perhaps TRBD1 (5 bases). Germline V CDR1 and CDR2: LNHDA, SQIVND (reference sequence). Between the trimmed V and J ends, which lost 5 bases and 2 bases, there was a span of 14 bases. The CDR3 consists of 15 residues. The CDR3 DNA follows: TGTGCCAGTAGTCCCCGGACACTACCCACAGATACGCAGTATTTT. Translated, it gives CASSPRTLPTDTQYF.

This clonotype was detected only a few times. CDR3 in amino acids: CASSLRTDQPQHF. CDR3 bases: TGTGCCAGCAGCTTAAGGACCGATCAGCCCCAGCATTTT. V and J are TRBV7-2 and TRBJ1-5, with no clear D. The CDR3 is 13 residues long. CDR1 and CDR2 from the germline V gene are SGHTA and FQGNSA. Deletions cut 2 bases from V and 5 bases from J, with 7 bases between.